Listed here are 19 T cell receptor beta chains from one sample, sequenced in a study of cytomegalovirus exposure and HLA in healthy donors. The primer mix had 60 Vbeta and 13 Jbeta primers. Repertoires were generated with immunoSEQ multiplex PCR, while TCRdb's copy carries only in-frame clones and drops some. Counted here are fewer than 200,000 clones, more than 65% occurring once; the ten biggest clones make up about 1.3%. Sequencing was performed on PBMCs. The receptors shown here come from a girl aged 2 to 10 in good health and CMV-seropositive.

On this clone itself: One junction end does not reproduce the germline sequence, and a read error may be involved. Within the sample, other DNA sequences also encode this same CDR3. The V gene is TRBV9, the J gene TRBJ2-3; TRBD2 is a possible D gene (6 bases). Germline-derived CDR1 and CDR2 are SGDLS and YYNGEE. The CDR3 sequence is 14 residues long. The CDR3 sequence: CASSARTIPDTQYF. CDR3 nucleotides: TGCGCCAGCAGCGCACGGACTATTCCTGATACGCAGTATTTT. Supplemented by reference TRBV9 and TRBJ2-3, the full variable domain reads DSGVTQTPKHLITATGQRVTLRCSPRSGDLSVYWYQQSLDQGLQFLIQYYNGEERAKGNILERFSAQQFPDLHSELNLSSLELGDSALYFCASSARTIPDTQYFGPGTRLTVL.

V and J are TRBV4-2 and TRBJ2-7, with D unclear. The V and J ends lost 1 base and 2 bases respectively, with 6 bases between them. This CDR3 contains 13 residues. In germline, CDR1 is LGHNA, CDR2 YNFKEQ. DNA for the CDR3: TGTGCCAGCAGCCAAGGCCCGGCCTACGAGCAGTACTTC. Translating it yields CASSQGPAYEQYF.

V gene TRBV6-5 combines with J gene TRBJ1-1, with no clear D. The CDR3 loop spans 13 amino acids. Trimming cost V 2 bases and J 5 bases, with 9 bases left between them. Germline-derived CDR1 and CDR2 are MNHEY and SVGAGI. The CDR3 DNA sequence: TGTGCCAGCAGTTACCTCCAGTTTACTGAAGCTTTCTTT. This encodes CASSYLQFTEAFF.

V is TRBV5-4 and J is TRBJ2-1; 7 bases line up with TRBD2. The germline CDR1 and CDR2 sequences are SGHNT and YYREEE (reference sequence). V shed 2 bases and J 3 bases; nucleotides not matched to a gene: 14. CDR3 length: 18 residues. CDR3 residues: CASSLAPWAGVVYNEQFF. In DNA form, the CDR3 reads TGTGCCAGCAGCTTAGCCCCCTGGGCGGGAGTGGTCTACAATGAGCAGTTCTTC.

The rearrangement joins TRBV2 to TRBJ2-2; D is perhaps TRBD1 (6 bases). Trimming took 4 bases from V and 3 from J, leaving 9 bases between them. The germline CDR1 and CDR2 sequences are SNHLY and FYNNEI. The CDR3 consists of 14 residues. The CDR3 nucleotides read TGTGCCAGCAGTGCCTACAGGGACACCGGGGAGCTGTTTTTT. Its translation is CASSAYRDTGELFF.

V and J are TRBV10-3 and TRBJ1-1; 8 bases are shared with TRBD1. With 3 bases clipped from V and 2 bases from J, the junction kept 11 bases outside the gene matches. The V gene's germline CDR1 is ENHRY and CDR2 SYGVKD. The CDR3 is 17 amino acids. This CDR3 reads CAISDPRGTGPNTEAFF. In nucleotides, the CDR3 is TGTGCCATCAGTGACCCACGCGGGACAGGACCTAACACTGAAGCTTTCTTT.

V usage is TRBV25-1 and J usage is TRBJ1-1, with TRBD1 matching 9 bases. V lost 1 base to trimming and J lost 5 bases; unmatched junction nucleotides: 8. Germline-derived CDR1 and CDR2 are MGHDK and SYGVNS. CDR3 length: 16 residues. Here the CDR3 reads CASSELMLQGATEAFF. CDR3 in DNA: TGTGCCAGCAGTGAATTAATGCTACAGGGGGCGACTGAAGCTTTCTTT.

The rearrangement uses TRBV9 and TRBJ2-7, with D possibly matching TRBD1 (7 bases). CDR1 and CDR2 from the germline V gene are SGDLS and YYNGEE. The CDR3 spans 14 residues. V was pared by 1 base and J by 3 bases, with 11 bases between. The CDR3 loop is CASSVRQGGYEQYF. CDR3 coding DNA: TGTGCCAGCAGCGTACGACAGGGAGGCTACGAGCAGTACTTC.

The chain couples TRBV13 to TRBJ2-7; weak D call: TRBD2 (6 bases). Per germline, CDR1 PRHDT and CDR2 FYEKMQ (reference sequence). The CDR3 runs to 14 residues. V was cut by 6 bases and J by 4 bases, with 16 bases left in between. Written as DNA, the CDR3 is TGTGCCAGCAGGCCGAAGGGCGGGAAGTACGAGCAGTACTTC. It encodes CASRPKGGKYEQYF.

V is TRBV11-2 and J is TRBJ2-6; TRBD1 matches at 8 bases. Germline V gives CDR1 SGHAT, CDR2 FQNNGV. Trimming cost V 10 bases and J 0 bases; bases outside gene matches: 8. The CDR3 loop spans 16 amino acids. The CDR3 coding sequence is TGTGCCACCAAAAGGACAGGGCACTCTGGGGCCAACGTCCTGACTTTC. This codes for CATKRTGHSGANVLTF.

V usage is TRBV5-6 and J usage is TRBJ1-4, with D maybe TRBD1 (6 bases). Germline V gene lookup returns CDR1 SGHDT and CDR2 YYEEEE. Trimming shortened V by 2 bases and J by 5 bases, and 13 bases separated the two germline ends. This CDR3 contains 15 residues. CDR3 DNA: TGTGCCAGCAGCTTCTTACAGGGAAGAAATGAAAAACTGTTTTTT. Its protein product is CASSFLQGRNEKLFF. The variable domain in full, completed from reference TRBV5-6 and TRBJ1-4, reads DAGVTQSPTHLIKTRGQQVTLRCSPKSGHDTVSWYQQALGQGPQFIFQYYEEEERQRGNFPDRFSGHQFPNYSSELNVNALLLGDSALYLCASSFLQGRNEKLFFGSGTQLSVL.

This chain joins TRBV12-5 and TRBJ2-2; possibly TRBD1 for D (6 bases). In germline, CDR1 is LGHNT, CDR2 FRNRAP. Deletions cut 7 bases from V and 0 bases from J, with 12 bases between. There are 15 residues in the CDR3. The CDR3 protein is CASVPGTPNTGELFF. In DNA, the CDR3 is TGTGCTAGTGTTCCCGGGACACCGAACACCGGGGAGCTGTTTTTT.

The V call is TRBV2, the J call TRBJ1-5, with TRBD1 matching 8 bases. This CDR3 is 18 amino acids long. CDR1 and CDR2 from the germline V gene are SNHLY and FYNNEI. Trimming cost V 6 bases and J 0 bases; bases outside gene matches: 13. CDR3 coding DNA: TGTGCCAGCAGAGGACAGGGCGGACCCACTTATAGCAATCAGCCCCAGCATTTT. This sequence encodes CASRGQGGPTYSNQPQHF.

V gene TRBV4-2 combines with J gene TRBJ2-5, with 10 bases that match TRBD2. The CDR3 contains 19 residues. V gave up 6 bases and J gave up 5 bases; unmatched junction bases: 21. Germline CDR1 LGHNA, CDR2 YNFKEQ. The CDR3 nucleotides read TGTGCCAGCAGACGCGTGGTGTTGGGAGCGGGAGGGCCAGGGGAGACCCAGTACTTC. Translating it yields CASRRVVLGAGGPGETQYF.

The chain combines TRBV27 with TRBJ1-1; 8 nucleotides match TRBD1. Germline values: CDR1 MNHEY, CDR2 SMNVEV (reference sequence). V gave up 5 bases and J gave up 3 bases; unmatched junction bases: 8. The length of the CDR3 is 15 residues. CDR3 residues: CASSASQGGDTEAFF. The CDR3 bases are TGTGCCAGCAGTGCCTCACAGGGGGGGGACACTGAAGCTTTCTTT.

The chain joins TRBV30 to TRBJ1-5; 7 bases map to TRBD1. Germline V gives CDR1 GTSNPN, CDR2 SVGIG (reference sequence). CDR3 size: 13 residues. With V trimmed by 0 bases and J by 5 bases, 1 base remained unmatched. CDR3 in amino acids: CAWSVRGDQPQHF. The CDR3 DNA reads TGTGCCTGGAGTGTCAGGGGGGATCAGCCCCAGCATTTT.

Concerning this clone: One end of the junction does not line up with germline, which may come from a read error. The V and J genes are TRBV7-7 and TRBJ2-5; the D is unclear. This CDR3 contains 16 residues. Germline V lookup: CDR1 SSHAT, CDR2 FNYEAQ (reference sequence). CDR3 DNA: TGTGCTAGCAGCCCACAGTTGGGCAGGTACCAAGAGACCCAGTACTTC. It encodes CASSPQLGRYQETQYF. Variable domain in full (rest from reference TRBV7-7 and TRBJ2-5): GAGVSQSPRYKVTKRGQDVTLRCDPISSHATLYWYQQALGQGPEFLTYFNYEAQPDKSGLPSDRFSAERPEGSISTLTIQRTEQRDSAMYRCASSPQLGRYQETQYFGPGTRLLVL.

V gene TRBV7-2 combines with J gene TRBJ2-3; TRBD2 aligns across 7 bases. Germline V CDR1 and CDR2: SGHTA, FQGNSA. J was trimmed by 4 bases and V by 5 bases; bases with no gene match: 9. This CDR3 region has 15 residues. For the CDR3, the DNA is TGTGCCAGCAGCCCCCTTTTGGGAGGGGCAGATACGCAGTATTTT. This translates into CASSPLLGGADTQYF. The whole variable domain, filled in from reference TRBV7-2 and TRBJ2-3, reads GAGVSQSPSNKVTEKGKDVELRCDPISGHTALYWYRQSLGQGLEFLIYFQGNSAPDKSGLPSDRFSAERTGGSVSTLTIQRTQQEDSAVYLCASSPLLGGADTQYFGPGTRLTVL.

The chain carries TRBV11-3 and TRBJ2-5; TRBD1 is a possible D gene (6 bases). Between the trimmed V and J ends, which lost 11 bases and 4 bases, there was a span of 14 bases. From germline, CDR1 is SGHNT and CDR2 YENEEA. The CDR3 consists of 12 residues. CDR3 residues: CASSRGGETQYF. In nucleotides, the CDR3 is TGTGCCTCAAGCAGGGGCGGAGAGACCCAGTACTTC.